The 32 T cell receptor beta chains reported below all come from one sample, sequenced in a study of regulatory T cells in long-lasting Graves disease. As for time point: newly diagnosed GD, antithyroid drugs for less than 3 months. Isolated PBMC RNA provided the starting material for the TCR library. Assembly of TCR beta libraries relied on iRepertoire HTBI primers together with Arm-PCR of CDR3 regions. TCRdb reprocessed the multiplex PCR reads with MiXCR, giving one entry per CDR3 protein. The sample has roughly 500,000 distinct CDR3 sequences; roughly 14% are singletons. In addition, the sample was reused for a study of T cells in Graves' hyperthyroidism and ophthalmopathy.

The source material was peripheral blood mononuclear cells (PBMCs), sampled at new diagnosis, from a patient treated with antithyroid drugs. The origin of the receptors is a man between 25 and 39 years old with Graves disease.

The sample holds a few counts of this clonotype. The CDR3 reads CASSRSTSREQFF. CDR3 sequence (DNA): TGTGCCAGCAGCCGATCGACTAGCCGGGAGCAGTTCTTC. The J gene is TRBJ2-1, the V gene TRBV3-1, with TRBD2 identical over 7 bases. CDR3 size: 13 residues. Per the germline V gene, CDR1 is LGHDT and CDR2 is YNNKEL (reference sequence). V dropped 4 bases and J dropped 10; count of bases not matched to a gene: 7.

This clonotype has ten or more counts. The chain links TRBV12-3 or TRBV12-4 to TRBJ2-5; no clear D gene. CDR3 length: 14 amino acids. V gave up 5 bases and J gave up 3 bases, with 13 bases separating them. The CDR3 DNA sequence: TGTGCCAGCAGTCTAATTCCTGCGGAAGAGACCCAGTACTTC. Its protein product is CASSLIPAEETQYF.

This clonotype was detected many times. CDR3 sequence (DNA): TGTGCCAGCAGTACGGGACTAGCGGGAGTTAGGGAGCAGTTCTTC. Protein: CASSTGLAGVREQFF. The V and J genes are TRBV27 and TRBJ2-1, with 14 bases lining up with TRBD2. Germline loops: CDR1 MNHEY, CDR2 SMNVEV (reference sequence). The CDR3 is made up of 15 amino acids. V was pared by 5 bases and J by 10 bases, with 7 bases of the junction left unmatched.

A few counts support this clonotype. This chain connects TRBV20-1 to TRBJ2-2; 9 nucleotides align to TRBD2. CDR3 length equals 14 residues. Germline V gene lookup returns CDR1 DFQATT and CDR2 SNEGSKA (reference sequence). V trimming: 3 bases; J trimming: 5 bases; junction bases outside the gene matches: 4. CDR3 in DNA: TGCAGTGCTAGTGACAGCGGGAGGACCGGGGAGCTGTTTTTT. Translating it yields CSASDSGRTGELFF.

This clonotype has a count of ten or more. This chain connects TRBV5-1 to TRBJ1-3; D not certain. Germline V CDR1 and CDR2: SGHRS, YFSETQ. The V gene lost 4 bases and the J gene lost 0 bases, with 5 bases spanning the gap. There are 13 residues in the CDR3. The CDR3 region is CASSAPSGNTIYF. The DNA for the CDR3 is TGCGCCAGCAGCGCCCCCTCTGGAAACACCATATATTTT.

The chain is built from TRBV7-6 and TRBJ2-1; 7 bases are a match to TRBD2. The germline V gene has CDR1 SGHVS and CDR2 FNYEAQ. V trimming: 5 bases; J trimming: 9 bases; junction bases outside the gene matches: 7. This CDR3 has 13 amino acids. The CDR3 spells CASSPAGGVEQFF. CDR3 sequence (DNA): TGTGCCAGCAGCCCAGCTGGGGGGGTTGAGCAGTTCTTC.

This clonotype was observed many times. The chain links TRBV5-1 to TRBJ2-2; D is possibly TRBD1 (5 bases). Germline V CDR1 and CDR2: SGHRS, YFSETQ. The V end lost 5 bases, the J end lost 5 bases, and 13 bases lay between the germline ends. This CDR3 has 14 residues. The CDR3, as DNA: TGCGCCAGCAGTCCAGGGCAATGGACCGGGGAGCTGTTTTTT. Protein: CASSPGQWTGELFF. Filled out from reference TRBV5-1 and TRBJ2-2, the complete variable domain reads KAGVTQTPRYLIKTRGQQVTLSCSPISGHRSVSWYQQTPGQGLQFLFEYFSETQRNKGNFPGRFSGRQFSNSRSEMNVSTLELGDSALYLCASSPGQWTGELFFGEGSRLTVL.

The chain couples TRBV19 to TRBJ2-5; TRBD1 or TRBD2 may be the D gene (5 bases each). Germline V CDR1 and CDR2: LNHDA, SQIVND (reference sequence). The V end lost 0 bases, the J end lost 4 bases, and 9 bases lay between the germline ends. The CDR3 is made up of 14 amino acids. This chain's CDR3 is CASSIEGVAETQYF. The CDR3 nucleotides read TGTGCCAGTAGTATAGAGGGGGTTGCAGAGACCCAGTACTTC.

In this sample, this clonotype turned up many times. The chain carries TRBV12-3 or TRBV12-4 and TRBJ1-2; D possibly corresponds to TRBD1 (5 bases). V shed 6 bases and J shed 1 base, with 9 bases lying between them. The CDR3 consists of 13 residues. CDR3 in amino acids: CASRTAFNYGYTF. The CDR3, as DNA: TGTGCCAGCAGGACAGCTTTTAACTATGGCTACACCTTC.

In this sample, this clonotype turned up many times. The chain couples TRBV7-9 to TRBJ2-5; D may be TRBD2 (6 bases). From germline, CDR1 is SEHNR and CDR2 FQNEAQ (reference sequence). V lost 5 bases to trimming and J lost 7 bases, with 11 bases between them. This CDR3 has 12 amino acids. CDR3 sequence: CASSETAGTQYF. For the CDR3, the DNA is TGTGCCAGCAGCGAGACAGCGGGGACCCAGTACTTC.

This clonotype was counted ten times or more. The CDR3 region has the DNA TGTGCCAGCAGTTTCTCTAGCCCTGGTGAGCAGTTCTTC. Translating gives CASSFSSPGEQFF. This chain links TRBV12-3 or TRBV12-4 with TRBJ2-1, with D perhaps TRBD2 (5 bases). CDR3 length: 13 amino acids. Trimming cost V 3 bases and J 9 bases, with 12 bases left between them.

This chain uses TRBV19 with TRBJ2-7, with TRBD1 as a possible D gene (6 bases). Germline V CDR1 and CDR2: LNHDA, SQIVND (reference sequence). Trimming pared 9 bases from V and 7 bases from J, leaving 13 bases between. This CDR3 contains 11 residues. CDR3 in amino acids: CASGTFGEQYF. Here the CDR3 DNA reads TGTGCCAGCGGGACATTTGGGGAGCAGTACTTC. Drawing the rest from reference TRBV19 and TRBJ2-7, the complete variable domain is DGGITQSPKYLFRKEGQNVTLSCEQNLNHDAMYWYRQDPGQGLRLIYYSQIVNDFQKGDIAEGYSVSREKKESFPLTVTSAQKNPTAFYLCASGTFGEQYFGPGTRLTVT.

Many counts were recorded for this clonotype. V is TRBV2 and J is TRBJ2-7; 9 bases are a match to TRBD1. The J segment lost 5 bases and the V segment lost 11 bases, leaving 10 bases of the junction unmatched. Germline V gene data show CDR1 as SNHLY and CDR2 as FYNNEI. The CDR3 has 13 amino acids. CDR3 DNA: TGTGCCCGGTCCGGGACAGGGTACCACGAGCAGTACTTC. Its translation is CARSGTGYHEQYF.

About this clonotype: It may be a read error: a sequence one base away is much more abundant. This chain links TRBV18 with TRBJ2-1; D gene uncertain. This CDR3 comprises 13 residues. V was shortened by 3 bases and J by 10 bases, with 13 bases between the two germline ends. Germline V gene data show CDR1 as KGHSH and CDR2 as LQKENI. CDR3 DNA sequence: TGTGCCAGCTCACCTAATAATCCCTACGAGCAGTTCTTC. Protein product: CASSPNNPYEQFF.

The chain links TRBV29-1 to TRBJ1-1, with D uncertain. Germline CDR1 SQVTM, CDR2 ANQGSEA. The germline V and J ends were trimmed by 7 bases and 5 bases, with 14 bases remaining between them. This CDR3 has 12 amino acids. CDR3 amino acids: CSGGLPGTEAFF. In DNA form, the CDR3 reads TGCAGCGGGGGTCTCCCCGGGACTGAAGCTTTCTTT.

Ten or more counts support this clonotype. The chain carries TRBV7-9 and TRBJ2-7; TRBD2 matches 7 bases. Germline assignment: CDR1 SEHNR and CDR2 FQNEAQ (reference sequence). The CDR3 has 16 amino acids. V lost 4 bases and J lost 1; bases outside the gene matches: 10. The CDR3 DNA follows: TGTGCCAGCAGCTCATATGCTGCTAGCGGTTCCTACGAGCAGTACTTC. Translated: CASSSYAASGSYEQYF.

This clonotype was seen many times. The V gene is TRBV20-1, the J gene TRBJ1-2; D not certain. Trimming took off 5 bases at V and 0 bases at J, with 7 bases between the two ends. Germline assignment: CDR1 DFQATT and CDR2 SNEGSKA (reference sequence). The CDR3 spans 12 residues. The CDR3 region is CSARNTNYGYTF. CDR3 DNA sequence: TGCAGTGCTCGCAATACTAACTATGGCTACACCTTC.

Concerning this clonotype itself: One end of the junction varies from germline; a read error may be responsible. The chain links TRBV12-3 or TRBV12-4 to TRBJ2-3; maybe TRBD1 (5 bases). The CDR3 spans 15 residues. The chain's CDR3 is CANSPAWGSTDTQYF. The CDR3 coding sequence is TGTGCCAACAGTCCCGCGTGGGGCAGCACAGATACGCAGTATTTT.

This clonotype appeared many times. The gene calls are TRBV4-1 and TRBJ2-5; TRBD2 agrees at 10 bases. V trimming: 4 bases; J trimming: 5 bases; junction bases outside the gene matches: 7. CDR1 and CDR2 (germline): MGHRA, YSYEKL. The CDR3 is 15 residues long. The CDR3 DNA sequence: TGCGCCAGCAGCCCTAGCGGGAGAAATGTGGAGACCCAGTACTTC. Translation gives CASSPSGRNVETQYF.

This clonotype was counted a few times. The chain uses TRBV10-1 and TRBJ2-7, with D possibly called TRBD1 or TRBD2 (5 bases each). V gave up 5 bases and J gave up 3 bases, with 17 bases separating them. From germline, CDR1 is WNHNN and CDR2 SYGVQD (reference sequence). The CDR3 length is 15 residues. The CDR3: CASSPGTAGIYEQYF. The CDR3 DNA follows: TGCGCCAGCAGTCCCGGGACGGCCGGAATCTACGAGCAGTACTTC.

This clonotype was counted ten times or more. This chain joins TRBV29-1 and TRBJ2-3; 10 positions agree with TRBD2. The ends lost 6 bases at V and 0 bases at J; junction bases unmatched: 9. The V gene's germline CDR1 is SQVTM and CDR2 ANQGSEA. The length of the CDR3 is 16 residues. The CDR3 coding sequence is TGCAGCGTCCCGGGACTAGCGCATCCTAGCACAGATACGCAGTATTTT. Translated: CSVPGLAHPSTDTQYF.

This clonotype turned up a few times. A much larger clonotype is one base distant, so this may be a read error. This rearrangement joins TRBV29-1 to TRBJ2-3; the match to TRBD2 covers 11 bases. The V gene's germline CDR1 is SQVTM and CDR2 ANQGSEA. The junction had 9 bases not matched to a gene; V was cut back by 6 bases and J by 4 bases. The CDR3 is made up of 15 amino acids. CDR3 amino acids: CSVQLAGVTPDTQYF. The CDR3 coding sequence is TGCAGCGTCCAACTAGCGGGAGTTACTCCAGATACGCAGTATTTT.

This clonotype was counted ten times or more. CDR3 in DNA: TGCAGTGCTAGAGTAGAGGGATTTGAGCAGTTCTTC. Translating gives CSARVEGFEQFF. The chain is built from TRBV20-1 and TRBJ2-1, with D maybe TRBD2 (5 bases). The V end lost 1 base, the J end lost 9 bases, and 10 bases lay between the germline ends. The V gene's germline CDR1 is DFQATT and CDR2 SNEGSKA (reference sequence). The length of the CDR3 is 12 residues.

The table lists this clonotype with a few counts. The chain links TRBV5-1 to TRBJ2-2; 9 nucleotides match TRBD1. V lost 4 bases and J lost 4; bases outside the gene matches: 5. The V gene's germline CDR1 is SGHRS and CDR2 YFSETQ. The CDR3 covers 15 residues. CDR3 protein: CASSGGTGITGELFF. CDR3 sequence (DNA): TGCGCCAGCAGCGGAGGGACAGGGATCACCGGGGAGCTGTTTTTT.

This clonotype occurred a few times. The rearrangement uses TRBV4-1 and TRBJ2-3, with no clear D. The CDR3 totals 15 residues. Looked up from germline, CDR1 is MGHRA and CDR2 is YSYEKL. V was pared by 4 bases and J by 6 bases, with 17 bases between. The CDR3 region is CASSPGWPMGDTQYF. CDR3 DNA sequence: TGCGCCAGCAGCCCTGGATGGCCTATGGGGGATACGCAGTATTTT.

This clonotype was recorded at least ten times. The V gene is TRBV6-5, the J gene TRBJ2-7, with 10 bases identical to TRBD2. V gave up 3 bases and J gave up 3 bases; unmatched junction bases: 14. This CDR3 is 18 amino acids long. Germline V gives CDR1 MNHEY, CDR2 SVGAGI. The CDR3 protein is CASSYTTGTSAKDYEQYF. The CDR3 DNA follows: TGTGCCAGCAGTTATACTACCGGGACTAGCGCGAAAGACTACGAGCAGTACTTC.

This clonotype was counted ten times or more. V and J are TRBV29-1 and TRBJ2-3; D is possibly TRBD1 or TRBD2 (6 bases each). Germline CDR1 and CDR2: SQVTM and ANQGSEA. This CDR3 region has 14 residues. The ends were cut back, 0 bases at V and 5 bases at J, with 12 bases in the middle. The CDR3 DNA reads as TGCAGCGTTGAAGATCACGGGGGCATAGATACGCAGTATTTT. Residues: CSVEDHGGIDTQYF.

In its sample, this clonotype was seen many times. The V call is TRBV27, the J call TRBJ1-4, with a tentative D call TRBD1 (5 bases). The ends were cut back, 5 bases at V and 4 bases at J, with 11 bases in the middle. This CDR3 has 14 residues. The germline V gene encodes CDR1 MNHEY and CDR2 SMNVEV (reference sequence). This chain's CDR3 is CASSGTGVNEKLFF. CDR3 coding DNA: TGTGCCAGCAGTGGGACGGGGGTTAATGAAAAACTGTTTTTT.

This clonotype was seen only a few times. The DNA of the CDR3 is TGTGCCATCAGTGTCGTTGGGGAGGCCAATGAGCAGTTCTTC. Protein product: CAISVVGEANEQFF. The chain employs TRBV10-3 and TRBJ2-1, with a possible D match to TRBD2 (6 bases). The CDR3 has 14 amino acids. Germline CDR1 ENHRY, CDR2 SYGVKD. The germline V and J ends were trimmed by 4 bases and 6 bases, with 13 bases remaining between them.

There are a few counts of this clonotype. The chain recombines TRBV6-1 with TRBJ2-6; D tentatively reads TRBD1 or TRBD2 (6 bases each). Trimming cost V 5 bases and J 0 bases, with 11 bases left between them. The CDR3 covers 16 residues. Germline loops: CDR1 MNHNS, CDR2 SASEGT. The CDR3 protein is CASSTGRPSGANVLTF. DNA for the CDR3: TGTGCCAGCAGTACAGGGAGGCCCTCTGGGGCCAACGTCCTGACTTTC.

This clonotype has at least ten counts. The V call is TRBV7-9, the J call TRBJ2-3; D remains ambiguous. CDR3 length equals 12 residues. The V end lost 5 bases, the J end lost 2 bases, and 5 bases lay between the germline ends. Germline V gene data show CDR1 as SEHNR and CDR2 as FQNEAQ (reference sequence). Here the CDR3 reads CASSPNTDTQYF. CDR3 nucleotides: TGTGCCAGCAGCCCCAACACAGATACGCAGTATTTT.

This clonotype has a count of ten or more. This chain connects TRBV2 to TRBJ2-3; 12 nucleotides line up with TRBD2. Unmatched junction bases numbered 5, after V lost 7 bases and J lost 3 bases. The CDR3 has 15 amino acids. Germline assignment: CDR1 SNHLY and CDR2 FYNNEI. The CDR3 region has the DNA TGTGCCAGCACCCTACTAGCGGGAGGTACAGATACGCAGTATTTT. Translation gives CASTLLAGGTDTQYF. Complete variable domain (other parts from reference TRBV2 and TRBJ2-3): EPEVTQTPSHQVTQMGQEVILRCVPISNHLYFYWYRQILGQKVEFLVSFYNNEISEKSEIFDDQFSVERPDGSNFTLKIRSTKLEDSAMYFCASTLLAGGTDTQYFGPGTRLTVL.